A single sample gave rise to the 32 T cell receptor beta chains below, sequenced in a study of cytomegalovirus exposure and HLA in healthy donors (dated by TCRdb to about 2017). Library preparation used the immunoSEQ multiplex PCR assay. For the multiplex PCR, a mixture combining 60 forward primers for TCR Vbeta segments and 13 reverse primers for TCR Jbeta segments was used. Not all clones reach the TCRdb copy of this immuneACCESS table, which keeps in-frame sequences only. Checked studies attribute under half of the gap to unresolved V genes and leave the rest unexplained. The sample profile shows 130,000 or so clones; 8.5% of them were found once. The ten largest clones capture under 5.5% of the sample. Sample: PBMCs. The receptors come from a middle-aged man in good health and CMV-seronegative.

The V call is TRBV28, the J call TRBJ1-5, with 7 bases that match TRBD1. Germline V gene lookup returns CDR1 MDHEN and CDR2 SYDVKM. CDR3 length: 16 amino acids. J was trimmed by 4 bases and V by 4 bases; bases with no gene match: 10. CDR3: CASSSTGASDNQPQHF. CDR3 in DNA: TGTGCCAGCAGTTCCACAGGGGCCTCTGATAATCAGCCCCAGCATTTT. The full variable domain, with the rest looked up from reference TRBV28 and TRBJ1-5, is DVKVTQSSRYLVKRTGEKVFLECVQDMDHENMFWYRQDPGLGLRLIYFSYDVKMKEKGDIPEGYSVSREKKERFSLILESASTNQTSMYLCASSSTGASDNQPQHFGDGTRLSIL.

The gene calls are TRBV27 and TRBJ2-3, with 8 bases fitting TRBD2. The CDR3 has 18 amino acids. CDR1 and CDR2 (germline): MNHEY, SMNVEV (reference sequence). The J segment lost 3 bases and the V segment lost 5 bases, leaving 16 bases of the junction unmatched. This CDR3 reads CASSVIRGRGGLTDTQYF. The CDR3 nucleotides are TGTGCCAGCAGTGTCATCAGGGGACGGGGGGGCTTGACAGATACGCAGTATTTT.

This clone was observed a handful of times. The rearrangement uses TRBV5-5 and TRBJ1-6, with 8 bases aligning to TRBD1. Germline CDR1 SGHKS, CDR2 YYEKEE (reference sequence). The CDR3 covers 16 residues. After removal of 4 bases from V and 0 bases from J, the junction contained 3 bases not matched to a gene. This CDR3 is CASSGQGSSYNSPLHF. As DNA, the CDR3 is TGTGCCAGCAGCGGACAGGGAAGCTCCTATAATTCACCCCTCCACTTT.

This clone came up a few times. The chain has TRBV19 and TRBJ1-2; tentatively, D is TRBD1 (6 bases). Trimming took off 6 bases at V and 5 bases at J, with 10 bases between the two ends. Germline assignment: CDR1 LNHDA and CDR2 SQIVND (reference sequence). The CDR3 is 12 residues long. The CDR3 DNA is TGTGCCAGTAGGTGGGGGCTTTATGGCTACACCTTC. Translation: CASRWGLYGYTF.

This chain connects TRBV6-1 to TRBJ1-1; no clear D. V dropped 8 bases and J dropped 3 bases, with 13 bases sitting between them. This CDR3 has 13 amino acids. CDR1 and CDR2 (germline): MNHNS, SASEGT. DNA for the CDR3: TGTGCCAGCCGGACTCAAGAATACACTGAAGCTTTCTTT. Protein: CASRTQEYTEAFF.

CDR3 protein: CASSLDGQGASYEQYF. CDR3 sequence (DNA): TGTGCCAGCAGCTTAGATGGGCAGGGGGCTTCCTACGAGCAGTACTTC. The chain carries TRBV11-2 and TRBJ2-7; 8 nucleotides align to TRBD1. There are 16 residues in the CDR3. Per the germline V gene, CDR1 is SGHAT and CDR2 is FQNNGV. The junction had 5 bases not matched to a gene; V was cut back by 0 bases and J by 1 base. The variable domain in full, completed from reference TRBV11-2 and TRBJ2-7, reads EAGVAQSPRYKIIEKRQSVAFWCNPISGHATLYWYQQILGQGPKLLIQFQNNGVVDDSQLPKDRFSAERLKGVDSTLKIQPAKLEDSAVYLCASSLDGQGASYEQYFGPGTRLTVT.

This clone was picked up a small number of times. The V call is TRBV30, the J call TRBJ1-2; 10 bases line up with TRBD1. V gave up 3 bases and J gave up 8 bases; unmatched junction bases: 9. CDR1 GTSNPN and CDR2 SVGIG come from the germline V gene (reference sequence). The CDR3 is 14 amino acids. In DNA, the CDR3 is TGTGCCTGGAGACAGTCGACAGGGGGCAAGGGCTACACCTTC. Translated, it gives CAWRQSTGGKGYTF.

V is TRBV6-1 and J is TRBJ2-7; D gene unclear. Germline loops: CDR1 MNHNS, CDR2 SASEGT. Trimming removed 9 bases from V and 0 bases from J, with 9 bases in between. This CDR3 contains 12 residues. The CDR3 loop is CASGLSSYEQYF. The CDR3 nucleotides are TGTGCCAGTGGGCTTAGCTCCTACGAGCAGTACTTC.

The table lists this clone with a few counts. V gene TRBV4-1 combines with J gene TRBJ2-6, with 7 positions matching TRBD1. Looked up from germline, CDR1 is MGHRA and CDR2 is YSYEKL. V lost 0 bases to trimming and J lost 2 bases; unmatched junction nucleotides: 7. The length of the CDR3 is 18 residues. The CDR3 bases are TGCGCCAGCAGCCAAGATCCCGGGACAGAAGCTGGGGCCAACGTCCTGACTTTC. Protein product: CASSQDPGTEAGANVLTF.

This clone has only a few counts. The chain is built from TRBV29-1 and TRBJ2-2, with a tentative D call TRBD1 (5 bases). Trimming left V 7 bases short and J 3 bases short, with 15 bases between. The CDR3 totals 14 residues. Germline lookup yields CDR1 SQVTM and CDR2 ANQGSEA. The CDR3 nucleotides read TGCAGCGCTAGGGTGGGGCTCCACACCGGGGAGCTGTTTTTT. This translates into CSARVGLHTGELFF.

A few counts support this clone. The V call is TRBV27, the J call TRBJ2-7, with 7 positions matching TRBD2. The CDR3 loop spans 15 amino acids. The junction had 6 bases not matched to a gene; V was cut back by 1 base and J by 3 bases. Germline CDR1 reads MNHEY; CDR2 reads SMNVEV (reference sequence). CDR3 nucleotide sequence: TGTGCCAGCAGTTTATGGGGGGGAATCGGCTACGAGCAGTACTTC. Its translation: CASSLWGGIGYEQYF.

This clone turned up a few times. The CDR3 nucleotides are TGCGCCAGCAGTCTTGGCGCTAGCGGGGGGGCTGGAACCGGGGAGCTGTTTTTT. Protein: CASSLGASGGAGTGELFF. The chain couples TRBV5-1 to TRBJ2-2; 12 nucleotides match TRBD2. This CDR3 has 18 residues. CDR1 and CDR2 (germline): SGHRS, YFSETQ. The V and J ends lost 5 bases and 5 bases, in that order; junction bases with no gene match: 13. The full variable domain, rest sourced from reference TRBV5-1 and TRBJ2-2, is KAGVTQTPRYLIKTRGQQVTLSCSPISGHRSVSWYQQTPGQGLQFLFEYFSETQRNKGNFPGRFSGRQFSNSRSEMNVSTLELGDSALYLCASSLGASGGAGTGELFFGEGSRLTVL.

The V call is TRBV4-1, the J call TRBJ2-7; TRBD1 agrees at 10 bases. The V gene end was trimmed by 4 bases and the J gene end by 2 bases; junction bases not matched to a gene: 2. CDR3 length: 14 amino acids. The germline CDR1 and CDR2 sequences are MGHRA and YSYEKL. The CDR3 protein is CASSPDRGPYEQYF. The CDR3 coding sequence is TGCGCCAGCAGCCCCGACAGGGGGCCCTACGAGCAGTACTTC.

This clone was picked up a small number of times. V usage is TRBV7-9 and J usage is TRBJ1-5; weak D call: TRBD1 (5 bases). Trimming cost V 1 base and J 4 bases, with 11 bases left between them. Per the germline V gene, CDR1 is SEHNR and CDR2 is FQNEAQ (reference sequence). The CDR3 spans 15 residues. CDR3 nucleotide sequence: TGTGCCAGCAGCTTAGACTGGGGGGAGAATCAGCCCCAGCATTTT. Translated: CASSLDWGENQPQHF.

This clone has just a few counts. The chain joins TRBV4-2 to TRBJ1-2; 8 bases fit TRBD1. This CDR3 has 15 residues. CDR1 is LGHNA and CDR2 is YNFKEQ in the germline V gene. V shed 2 bases, J shed 3 bases, and the junction held 5 bases outside the gene matches. In nucleotides, the CDR3 is TGTGCCAGCAGCCAACGTCAGGGGGCAGACTATGGCTACACCTTC. Translating gives CASSQRQGADYGYTF.

The rearrangement joins TRBV6-6 to TRBJ2-1, with a tentative D call TRBD1 (6 bases). V lost 4 bases and J 4 bases, leaving 11 bases between the germline ends. The CDR3 is 14 residues long. Germline CDR1 reads MNHNY; CDR2 reads SVGAGI (reference sequence). DNA of the CDR3: TGTGCCAGCAGTTCGACCGGACAGTACAATGAGCAGTTCTTC. Translated, it gives CASSSTGQYNEQFF.

This chain links TRBV28 with TRBJ1-3; D unresolved. The CDR3 length is 14 residues. The V end was cut by 5 bases, the J end by 0 bases, with 8 bases between. CDR1 and CDR2 from the germline V gene are MDHEN and SYDVKM. The chain's CDR3 is CASSPGSSGNTIYF. The CDR3 bases are TGTGCCAGCAGTCCGGGGTCCTCTGGAAACACCATATATTTT.

This clone appeared a few times. The chain carries TRBV9 and TRBJ2-1; TRBD2 might be the D (7 bases). With 3 bases removed from V and 4 bases from J, the gap between germline ends came to 17 bases. This CDR3 has 16 residues. Germline V gene lookup returns CDR1 SGDLS and CDR2 YYNGEE. CDR3 sequence reads: CASSARGGGRYNEQFF. Here the CDR3 DNA reads TGTGCCAGCAGCGCGAGGGGCGGGGGCAGATACAATGAGCAGTTCTTC.

This clone occurred a few times. The chain is built from TRBV6-6 and TRBJ1-3; D possibly corresponds to TRBD1 (6 bases). This CDR3 region has 15 residues. In germline, CDR1 is MNHNY, CDR2 SVGAGI (reference sequence). V was shortened by 8 bases and J by 2 bases, with 16 bases between the two germline ends. CDR3 DNA: TGTGCCAGCGGGGACGGGGGGCGGACTGGAAACACCATATATTTT. This sequence encodes CASGDGGRTGNTIYF.

This clone was seen only a few times. The chain joins TRBV20-1 to TRBJ2-7, with a tentative D call TRBD2 (5 bases). This CDR3 comprises 11 residues. Germline CDR1 and CDR2: DFQATT and SNEGSKA (reference sequence). With 3 bases removed from V and 4 bases from J, the gap between germline ends came to 7 bases. The CDR3: CSARPGYEQYF. Here the CDR3 DNA reads TGCAGTGCTAGGCCGGGGTACGAGCAGTACTTC.

The chain recombines TRBV10-2 with TRBJ2-7, with TRBD1 as a possible D gene (7 bases). The V gene lost 7 bases and the J gene lost 7 bases, with 23 bases spanning the gap. Germline V lookup: CDR1 WSHSY, CDR2 SAAADI. This CDR3 contains 15 residues. CDR3 sequence (DNA): TGCGCCAGCAAGGACAGGACTACAGGGGAGCGGGAGCAGTACTTC. Its translation: CASKDRTTGEREQYF.

This clone came up once. This chain links TRBV19 with TRBJ2-1, with D possibly being TRBD1 (5 bases). The germline gives CDR1 LNHDA, CDR2 SQIVND (reference sequence). The CDR3 totals 13 residues. Trimming cost V 2 bases and J 7 bases, with 9 bases left between them. The CDR3 region is CASSIQGMNEQFF. In DNA, the CDR3 is TGTGCCAGTAGTATACAGGGTATGAATGAGCAGTTCTTC. Together with reference TRBV19 and TRBJ2-1, the CDR3 gives the full variable domain: DGGITQSPKYLFRKEGQNVTLSCEQNLNHDAMYWYRQDPGQGLRLIYYSQIVNDFQKGDIAEGYSVSREKKESFPLTVTSAQKNPTAFYLCASSIQGMNEQFFGPGTRLTVL.

In this sample, this clone turned up a few times. V usage is TRBV10-2 and J usage is TRBJ1-1, with a possible D match to TRBD1 (6 bases). Germline CDR1 reads WSHSY; CDR2 reads SAAADI. Trimming pared 7 bases from V and 3 bases from J, leaving 12 bases between. The CDR3 loop spans 13 amino acids. CDR3 amino acids: CASTVGGHTEAFF. In DNA form, the CDR3 reads TGCGCCAGCACCGTCGGGGGGCACACTGAAGCTTTCTTT.

This clone was observed a few times. V usage is TRBV6-5 and J usage is TRBJ1-4; D is uncertain. The CDR3 loop spans 13 amino acids. Trimming removed 8 bases from V and 8 bases from J, with 15 bases in between. Germline V gene data show CDR1 as MNHEY and CDR2 as SVGAGI. The CDR3 protein is CASEPRRGEKLFF. The CDR3 nucleotides read TGTGCCAGCGAGCCCAGGCGGGGAGAAAAACTGTTTTTT.

There are a few counts of this clone. This chain links TRBV9 with TRBJ2-3; 7 bases line up with TRBD2. CDR1 and CDR2 from the germline V gene are SGDLS and YYNGEE. V dropped 0 bases and J dropped 2; count of bases not matched to a gene: 3. This CDR3 is built from 15 residues. The CDR3 spells CASSVGGGNTDTQYF. The CDR3 bases are TGTGCCAGCAGCGTAGGCGGGGGAAACACAGATACGCAGTATTTT.

This clone occurred a few times. The chain uses TRBV6-5 and TRBJ2-7; 7 bases are shared with TRBD1. The germline V gene has CDR1 MNHEY and CDR2 SVGAGI. The trim removed 5 bases at V and 1 base at J, leaving 8 bases unmatched. This CDR3 contains 15 residues. CDR3 in DNA: TGTGCCAGCAGTATCCGGACAGGCGCGTCCTACGAGCAGTACTTC. Protein sequence: CASSIRTGASYEQYF.

This clone was counted a few times. The rearrangement links TRBV9 to TRBJ1-2, with D tentatively TRBD1 (5 bases). The V end was cut by 0 bases, the J end by 6 bases, with 12 bases between. Looked up from germline, CDR1 is SGDLS and CDR2 is YYNGEE. The CDR3 length is 14 residues. The CDR3, as DNA: TGTGCCAGCAGCGTAGATTGGCAGGGAAATGGCTACACCTTC. It is translated as CASSVDWQGNGYTF.

The CDR3 is CASRSGTGGLGTQYF. DNA of the CDR3: TGTGCCAGTAGGAGCGGGACAGGGGGCTTAGGAACCCAGTACTTC. The chain links TRBV19 to TRBJ2-5; 12 bases are a match to TRBD1. This CDR3 has 15 amino acids. The germline gives CDR1 LNHDA, CDR2 SQIVND (reference sequence). Trimming removed 6 bases from V and 8 bases from J; junction bases left unmatched: 10.

This chain connects TRBV5-4 to TRBJ2-5; 9 nucleotides match TRBD2. V was pared by 4 bases and J by 7 bases, with 11 bases of the junction left unmatched. The CDR3 is 15 amino acids. Germline CDR1 is SGHNT and CDR2 is YYREEE (reference sequence). The CDR3 coding sequence is TGTGCCAGCAGCCCGTTGAGCGGGGGGCGTGGGACCCAGTACTTC. Protein sequence: CASSPLSGGRGTQYF.

V is TRBV13 and J is TRBJ2-7, with 9 bases identical to TRBD1. Germline V gives CDR1 PRHDT, CDR2 FYEKMQ (reference sequence). This CDR3 is 12 amino acids long. V dropped 7 bases and J dropped 12; count of bases not matched to a gene: 10. CDR3 DNA sequence: TGTGCCAGCACCCCCGGGACAGGGCCTTTGTACTTC. Its translation is CASTPGTGPLYF. Full variable domain (missing parts from reference TRBV13 and TRBJ2-7): AAGVIQSPRHLIKEKRETATLKCYPIPRHDTVYWYQQGPGQDPQFLISFYEKMQSDKGSIPDRFSAQQFSDYHSELNMSSLELGDSALYFCASTPGTGPLYFGPGTRLTVT.

This clone was detected only a few times. The chain carries TRBV10-1 and TRBJ2-5, with D perhaps matching TRBD2 (5 bases). Per germline, CDR1 WNHNN and CDR2 SYGVQD (reference sequence). This CDR3 region has 13 residues. V gave up 3 bases and J gave up 4 bases, with 9 bases separating them. The chain's CDR3 is CASSDTGRETQYF. The CDR3 bases are TGCGCCAGCAGTGATACGGGGAGAGAGACCCAGTACTTC.

The chain carries TRBV14 and TRBJ2-7, with 8 bases fitting TRBD2. The V segment lost 1 base and the J segment 5 bases; nucleotides outside the gene matches: 4. CDR1 and CDR2 from the germline V gene are SGHDN and FVKESK. The CDR3 runs 14 residues. CDR3 nucleotides: TGTGCCAGCAGCCAAGTGACTAGCGAGGACGAGCAGTACTTC. Translated: CASSQVTSEDEQYF.